The entry below describes one TCR beta chain. The antigen is not known. The germline V gene has CDR1 SEHNR and CDR2 FQNEAQ (reference sequence). Trimming pared 5 bases from V and 6 bases from J, leaving 10 bases between. The CDR3 consists of 12 residues. The data stem from a study of cytomegalovirus exposure and HLA in healthy donors. In the study overall: Of 398 genotyped donors, roughly 86% clustered with self-reported Caucasian donors. Study findings and constraints: The authors excluded some V segments, including TRBV6-2 and TRBV6-3, as indistinguishable. Based on reports, TCR beta sequences accurately predicted HLA-A and HLA-B alleles for most subjects. Data from an earlier analysis indicated that most TCR beta V segments were productive either about 87% or about 30% of the time.

13 Jbeta primers and 60 Vbeta primers were used for the PCR. Here immunoSEQ multiplex PCR was the method, and the copy in TCRdb shows in-frame clones only, minus some. The data show about 160,000 clones, over 70% seen once. This receptor was taken from a woman aged 50 to 60 in good health and CMV-seropositive. The rearrangement links TRBV7-9 to TRBJ1-1; D is ambiguous. The sequenced sample consisted of PBMCs. CDR3 loop: CASSPPGAEAFF. CDR3 sequence (DNA): TGTGCCAGCAGCCCGCCCGGGGCTGAAGCTTTCTTT.